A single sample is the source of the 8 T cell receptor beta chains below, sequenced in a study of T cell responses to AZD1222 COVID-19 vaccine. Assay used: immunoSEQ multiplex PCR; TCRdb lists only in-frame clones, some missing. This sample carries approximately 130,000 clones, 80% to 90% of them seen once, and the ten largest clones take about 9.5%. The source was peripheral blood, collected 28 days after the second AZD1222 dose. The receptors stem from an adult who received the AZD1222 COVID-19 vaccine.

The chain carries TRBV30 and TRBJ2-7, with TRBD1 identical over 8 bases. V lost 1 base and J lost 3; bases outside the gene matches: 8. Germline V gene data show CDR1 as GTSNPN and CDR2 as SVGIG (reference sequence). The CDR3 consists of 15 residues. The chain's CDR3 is CAWSAGTGAFYEQYF. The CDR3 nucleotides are TGTGCCTGGAGTGCCGGGACAGGCGCTTTCTACGAGCAGTACTTC. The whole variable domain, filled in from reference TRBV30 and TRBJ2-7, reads SQTIHQWPATLVQPVGSPLSLECTVEGTSNPNLYWYRQAAGRGLQLLFYSVGIGQISSEVPQNLSASRPQDRQFILSSKKLLLSDSGFYLCAWSAGTGAFYEQYFGPGTRLTVT.

The CDR3 protein is CASSSTYSGGNTEAFF. CDR3 sequence (DNA): TGTGCCAGCAGTTCCACATACTCAGGGGGTAACACTGAAGCTTTCTTT. The gene calls are TRBV11-2 and TRBJ1-1; 7 bases are shared with TRBD1. The CDR3 is 16 residues long. V trimming: 6 bases; J trimming: 2 bases; junction bases outside the gene matches: 12. Germline V CDR1 and CDR2: SGHAT, FQNNGV.

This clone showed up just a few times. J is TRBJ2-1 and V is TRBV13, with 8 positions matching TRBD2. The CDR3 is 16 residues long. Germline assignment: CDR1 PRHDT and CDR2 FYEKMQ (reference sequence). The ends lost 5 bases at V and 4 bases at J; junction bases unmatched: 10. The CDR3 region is CASSTEGSGIYNEQFF. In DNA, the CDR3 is TGTGCCAGCAGCACTGAAGGTAGCGGGATTTACAATGAGCAGTTCTTC.

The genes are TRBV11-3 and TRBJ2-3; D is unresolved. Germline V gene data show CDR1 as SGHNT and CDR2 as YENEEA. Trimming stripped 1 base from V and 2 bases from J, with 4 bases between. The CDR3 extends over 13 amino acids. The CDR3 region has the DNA TGTGCCAGCAGCTTAGGCCCCACAGATACGCAGTATTTT. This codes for CASSLGPTDTQYF.

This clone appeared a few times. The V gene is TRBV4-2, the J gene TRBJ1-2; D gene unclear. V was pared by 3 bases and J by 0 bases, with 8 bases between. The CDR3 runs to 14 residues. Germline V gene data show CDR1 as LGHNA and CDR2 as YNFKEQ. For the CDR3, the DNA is TGTGCCAGCAGCCAGGGCGTAACTAACTATGGCTACACCTTC. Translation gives CASSQGVTNYGYTF.

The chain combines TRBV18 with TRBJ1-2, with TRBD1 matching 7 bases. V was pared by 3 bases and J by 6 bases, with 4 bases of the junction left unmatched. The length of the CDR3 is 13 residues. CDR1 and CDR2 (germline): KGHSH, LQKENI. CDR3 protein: CASSPQGDNGYTF. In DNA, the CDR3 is TGTGCCAGCTCACCGCAGGGGGATAATGGCTACACCTTC.

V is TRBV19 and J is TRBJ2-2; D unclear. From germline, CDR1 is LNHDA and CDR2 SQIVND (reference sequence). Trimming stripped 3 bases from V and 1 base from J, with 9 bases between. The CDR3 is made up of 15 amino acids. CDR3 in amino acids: CASSISAGNTGELFF. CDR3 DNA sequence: TGTGCCAGTAGTATCTCGGCTGGGAACACCGGGGAGCTGTTTTTT.

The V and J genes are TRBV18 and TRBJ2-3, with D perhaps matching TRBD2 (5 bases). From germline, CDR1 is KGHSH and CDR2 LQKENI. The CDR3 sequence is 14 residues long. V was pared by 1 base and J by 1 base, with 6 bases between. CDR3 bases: TGTGCCAGCTCACCACAGGAGGGCACAGATACGCAGTATTTT. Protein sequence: CASSPQEGTDTQYF.